Shown below are 14 T cell receptor beta chains from a single sample sequenced in a study of T cells in Graves' hyperthyroidism and ophthalmopathy. Authors of the study amplified TCR beta CDR3 regions from RNA transcripts. Researchers ran a first-round RT-PCR on the TCR CDR3 using the HTBI primer set. MiXCR, applied by TCRdb to the multiplex PCR reads, yields one record per CDR3 protein. The table includes 250,000 to 300,000 distinct CDR3 sequences, approximately 17% detected once. Sequencing input: blood. These receptor sequences come from a woman in her sixties with Graves' ophthalmopathy.

This clonotype was detected many times. The J gene is TRBJ2-2, the V gene TRBV29-1; D is perhaps TRBD2 (5 bases). Per the germline V gene, CDR1 is SQVTM and CDR2 is ANQGSEA. Trimming left V 0 bases short and J 0 bases short, with 11 bases between. The CDR3 has 16 amino acids. The CDR3 DNA sequence: TGCAGCGTTGAAGACCGAGGGCTTACGAACACCGGGGAGCTGTTTTTT. This sequence encodes CSVEDRGLTNTGELFF.

Many counts were recorded for this clonotype. V and J are TRBV28 and TRBJ1-4; the D gene is possibly TRBD1 (6 bases). Germline V CDR1 and CDR2: MDHEN, SYDVKM. V gave up 5 bases and J gave up 0 bases, with 19 bases separating them. The CDR3 runs 18 residues. CDR3 bases: TGTGCCAGCAGTGCCCGGACAGCACGAAATGCAACTAATGAAAAACTGTTTTTT. It specifies CASSARTARNATNEKLFF.

This clonotype was recorded at least ten times. This chain uses TRBV5-1 with TRBJ2-1; 9 nucleotides agree with TRBD2. Per the germline V gene, CDR1 is SGHRS and CDR2 is YFSETQ. The length of the CDR3 is 16 residues. Trimming took 2 bases from V and 2 from J; bases not matched to a gene: 5. In DNA, the CDR3 is TGCGCCAGCAGCTTAAGTGGCGGGGGGGCCTACAATGAGCAGTTCTTC. It translates to CASSLSGGGAYNEQFF.

This clonotype was recorded many times. The chain has TRBV27 and TRBJ2-3, with TRBD2 matching 8 bases. CDR3 size: 18 residues. In germline, CDR1 is MNHEY, CDR2 SMNVEV (reference sequence). Losses at the gene ends were 1 base for V and 0 bases for J; bases not matched to a gene: 9. The CDR3 spells CASSLFSVASGSTDTQYF. The CDR3 region has the DNA TGTGCCAGCAGTTTATTCTCAGTGGCTAGCGGGAGCACAGATACGCAGTATTTT.

This clonotype was recorded at least ten times. The chain combines TRBV20-1 with TRBJ2-7, with D perhaps TRBD1 (7 bases). This CDR3 has 15 residues. V lost 0 bases to trimming and J lost 4 bases, with 16 bases between them. CDR1 and CDR2 from the germline V gene are DFQATT and SNEGSKA (reference sequence). The CDR3 region has the DNA TGCAGTGCTAGAGATCTTAGGAGGGGGCCATACGAGCAGTACTTC. It encodes CSARDLRRGPYEQYF.

This clonotype was counted at least ten times. For the CDR3, the DNA is TGTGCCAGCAGCTTAGCTTGGGGGCGCGCCGGGGAGCTGTTTTTT. Amino acid sequence: CASSLAWGRAGELFF. This chain connects TRBV7-2 to TRBJ2-2; weak D call: TRBD1 (6 bases). Looked up from germline, CDR1 is SGHTA and CDR2 is FQGNSA. The V and J ends lost 0 bases and 6 bases respectively, with 11 bases between them. The CDR3 is 15 amino acids.

The V call is TRBV7-9, the J call TRBJ2-5; 8 bases agree with TRBD1. The CDR3 is 15 amino acids. CDR1 and CDR2 from the germline V gene are SEHNR and FQNEAQ (reference sequence). The V segment lost 4 bases and the J segment 7 bases; nucleotides outside the gene matches: 11. CDR3 in amino acids: CASSSAGTGEVTQYF. The DNA of the CDR3 is TGTGCCAGCAGCTCCGCCGGGACAGGTGAAGTGACCCAGTACTTC.

This chain uses TRBV6-2 or TRBV6-3 with TRBJ2-2; TRBD1 matches at 8 bases. The V gene end was trimmed by 2 bases and the J gene end by 1 base; junction bases not matched to a gene: 6. The V gene's germline CDR1 is MNHEY and CDR2 SVGEGT. CDR3 length equals 17 residues. The CDR3 loop reads CASSYDRGSMNTGELFF. CDR3 sequence (DNA): TGTGCCAGCAGTTACGACAGGGGATCCATGAACACCGGGGAGCTGTTTTTT.

This clonotype was recorded at least ten times. The chain links TRBV11-2 to TRBJ2-2; 8 nucleotides align to TRBD2. There are 16 residues in the CDR3. The V gene end was trimmed by 3 bases and the J gene end by 4 bases; junction bases not matched to a gene: 7. The germline gives CDR1 SGHAT, CDR2 FQNNGV. The DNA of the CDR3 is TGTGCCAGCAGCTTGCTCTTCGGGAGGGCCACCGGGGAGCTGTTTTTT. This codes for CASSLLFGRATGELFF.

In its sample, this clonotype was seen a few times. The chain has TRBV7-6 and TRBJ2-2; D is unresolved. V gave up 3 bases and J gave up 7 bases, with 6 bases separating them. CDR3 length equals 12 residues. Looked up from germline, CDR1 is SGHVS and CDR2 is FNYEAQ. The CDR3 DNA reads as TGTGCCAGCAGCTTCTATGTCGGGGAGCTGTTTTTT. This translates into CASSFYVGELFF.

This clonotype was seen a handful of times. V usage is TRBV19 and J usage is TRBJ1-5; D may be TRBD1 (5 bases). V lost 7 bases and J lost 0, with 7 bases in between. The germline V gene encodes CDR1 LNHDA and CDR2 SQIVND (reference sequence). The CDR3 contains 13 residues. The CDR3 nucleotides read TGTGCCAGTAAGGGGATTAGCAATCAGCCCCAGCATTTT. It specifies CASKGISNQPQHF.

The chain is built from TRBV5-4 and TRBJ1-4; D might be TRBD1 (5 bases). The CDR3 has 16 residues. V shed 0 bases and J shed 0 bases, with 9 bases lying between them. In germline, CDR1 is SGHNT, CDR2 YYREEE (reference sequence). Here the CDR3 reads CASSLGGGSTNEKLFF. The CDR3 DNA is TGTGCCAGCAGCTTGGGTGGGGGTTCAACTAATGAAAAACTGTTTTTT.

This clonotype was counted at least ten times. The rearrangement uses TRBV2 and TRBJ2-3; D might be TRBD2 (6 bases). This CDR3 spans 14 amino acids. With 6 bases removed from V and 3 bases from J, the gap between germline ends came to 13 bases. Germline V gene sequence: CDR1 SNHLY, CDR2 FYNNEI. The chain's CDR3 is CASSLPGETDTQYF. In DNA, the CDR3 is TGTGCCAGCAGCTTACCGGGGGAGACAGATACGCAGTATTTT.

There are many counts of this clonotype. The chain links TRBV20-1 to TRBJ2-5, with TRBD1 matching 7 bases. Unmatched junction bases numbered 9, after V lost 5 bases and J lost 6 bases. This CDR3 is 13 amino acids long. Germline V gene lookup returns CDR1 DFQATT and CDR2 SNEGSKA (reference sequence). The CDR3 DNA reads TGCAGTGCTTTCACAGGGGAGAAAAAGACCCAGTACTTC. It yields the protein CSAFTGEKKTQYF.